The subject of this entry is one TCR beta chain. The specificity of this receptor is unknown. No much larger clonotype is one base removed from it; base qualities were not supplied. The CDR3 holds 15 amino acids from the cysteine to the phenylalanine. The only DNA kept is the CDR3, 45 bases in frame from the first base. Compared with germline, V lacks 5 bases and J lacks 4 bases; bases without a gene match: 10. From a lookup of the germline V gene (reference sequence), CDR1 and CDR2 are DFQATT and SNEGSKA. The data stem from a study of CD8 T cells in ankylosing spondylitis (dated by TCRdb to 2017 to 2019). As for the study more broadly: To find TCR variants linked to disease, the study profiled T cell receptor beta repertoires in ankylosing spondylitis patients and healthy donors. Samples of peripheral blood were taken, and for ankylosing spondylitis patients, synovial fluid was collected as well. The full study cohort was made up of approximately 27 ankylosing spondylitis patients and 108 healthy donors. Study-level results and caveats: A TCR beta motif of fewer than 10 highly homologous amino acid variants appeared characteristic of blood from ankylosing spondylitis patients. Some of the motif variants had been reported before in the synovial fluid and blood of reactive arthritis patients, a finding that suggests common disease-initiation mechanisms. According to the report, matched synovial fluid samples from ankylosing spondylitis patients were significantly enriched for the disease-linked clones. A CD8+ phenotype was shown by the disease-linked clones, which were found at relatively low frequencies in peripheral blood.

The reads were generated on an Illumina HiSeq 2500. Quantitative 5'-RACE with molecular barcodes was the method used to prepare the TCR beta libraries. Per the original workflow: Disease-linked TCR variants were identified with a new computational method built on a probabilistic model of VDJ rearrangement. The public reads were reprocessed in TCRdb via fastp at Q25 and MiXCR, keeping in-frame beta chains. Under each unique CDR3 protein, matching rows form one entry showing the most common genes and DNA. The V and J calls, along with clone size, are taken from TCRdb and not from the paper's own processing. For this sample there are fewer than 250,000 distinct CDR3 sequences; about 26% appear just once. About 7% of the sample goes to the ten largest clones.

Recombination linked TRBV20-1 to TRBJ2-1; 8 bases in between match TRBD1. The TCR comes from a male donor with ankylosing spondylitis or in good health (not recorded which). Sequencing input: blood, either unsorted or a sorted T cell fraction (not recorded which). The DNA sequence reads TGCAGTGCTCCCGCAGGGGGCACAGGATACAATGAGCAGTTCTTC. Translation gives CSAPAGGTGYNEQFF.